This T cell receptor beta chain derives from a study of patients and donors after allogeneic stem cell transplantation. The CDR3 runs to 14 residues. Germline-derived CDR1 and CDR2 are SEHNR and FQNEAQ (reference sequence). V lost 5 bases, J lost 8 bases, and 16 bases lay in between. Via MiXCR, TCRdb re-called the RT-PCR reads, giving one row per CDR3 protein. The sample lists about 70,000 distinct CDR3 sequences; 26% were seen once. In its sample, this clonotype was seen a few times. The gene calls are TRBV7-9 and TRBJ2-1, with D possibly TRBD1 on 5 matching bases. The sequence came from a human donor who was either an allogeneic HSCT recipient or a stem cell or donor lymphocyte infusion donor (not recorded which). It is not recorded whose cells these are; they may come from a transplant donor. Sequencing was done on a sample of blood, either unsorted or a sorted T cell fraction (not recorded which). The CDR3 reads CASSPSNTRDEQFF. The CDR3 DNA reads TGTGCCAGCAGCCCGTCCAATACCAGGGATGAGCAGTTCTTC.